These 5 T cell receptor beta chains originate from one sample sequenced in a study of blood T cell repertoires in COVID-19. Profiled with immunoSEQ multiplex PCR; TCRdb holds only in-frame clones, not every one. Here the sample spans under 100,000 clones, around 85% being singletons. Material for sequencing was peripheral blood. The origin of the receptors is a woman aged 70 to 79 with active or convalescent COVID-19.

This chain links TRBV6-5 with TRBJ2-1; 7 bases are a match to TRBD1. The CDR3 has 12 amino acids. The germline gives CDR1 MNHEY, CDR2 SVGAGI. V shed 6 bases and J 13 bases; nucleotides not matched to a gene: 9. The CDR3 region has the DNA TGTGCCAGCAGCCCGACAGGGAGTCAACAGTTCTTC. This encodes CASSPTGSQQFF.

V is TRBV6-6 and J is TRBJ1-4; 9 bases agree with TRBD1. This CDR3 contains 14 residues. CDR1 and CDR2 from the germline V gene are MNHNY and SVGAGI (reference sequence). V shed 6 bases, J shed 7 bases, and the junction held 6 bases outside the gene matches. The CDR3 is CASRPTGGGEKLFF. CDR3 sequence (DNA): TGTGCCAGCAGACCTACAGGGGGCGGTGAAAAACTGTTTTTT.

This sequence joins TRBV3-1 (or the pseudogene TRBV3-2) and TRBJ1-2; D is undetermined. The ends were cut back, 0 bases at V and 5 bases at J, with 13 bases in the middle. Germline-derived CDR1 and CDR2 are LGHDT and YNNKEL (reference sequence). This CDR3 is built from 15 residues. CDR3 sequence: CASSQDTPPGYGYTF. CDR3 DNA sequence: TGTGCCAGCAGCCAAGATACCCCGCCGGGGTATGGCTACACCTTC.

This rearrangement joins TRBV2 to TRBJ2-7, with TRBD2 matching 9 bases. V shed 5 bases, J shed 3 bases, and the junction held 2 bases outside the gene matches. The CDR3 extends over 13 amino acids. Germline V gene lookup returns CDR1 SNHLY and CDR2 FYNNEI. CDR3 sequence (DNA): TGTGCCAGCAGTAGCGGGGGGAACTACGAGCAGTACTTC. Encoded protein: CASSSGGNYEQYF.

The CDR3 region is CASSEQRGEGELFF. The CDR3 nucleotides are TGTGCCAGCAGTGAGCAGCGGGGGGAGGGGGAGCTGTTTTTT. V usage is TRBV2 and J usage is TRBJ2-2, with 9 bases that match TRBD2. V shed 3 bases and J 8 bases; nucleotides not matched to a gene: 4. Germline-derived CDR1 and CDR2 are SNHLY and FYNNEI. This CDR3 contains 14 residues.